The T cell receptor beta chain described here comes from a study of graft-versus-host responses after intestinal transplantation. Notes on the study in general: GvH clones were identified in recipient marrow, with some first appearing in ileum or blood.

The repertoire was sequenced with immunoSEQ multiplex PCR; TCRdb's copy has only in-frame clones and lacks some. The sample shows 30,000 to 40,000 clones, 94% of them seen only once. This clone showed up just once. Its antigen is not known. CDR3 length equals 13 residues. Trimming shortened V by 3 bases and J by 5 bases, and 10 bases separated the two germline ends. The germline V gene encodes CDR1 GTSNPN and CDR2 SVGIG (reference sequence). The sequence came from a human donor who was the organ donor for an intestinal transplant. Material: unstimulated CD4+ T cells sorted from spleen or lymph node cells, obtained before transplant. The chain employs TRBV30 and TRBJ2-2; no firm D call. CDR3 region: CAWRTPGTGELFF. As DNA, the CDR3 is TGTGCCTGGAGAACCCCCGGGACCGGGGAGCTGTTTTTT.